The sequence of this T cell receptor beta chain was determined in a study of CD4 T cells in relation to SARS-CoV-2 and coronaviruses. Study summary: After 10 days of antigen culture, PBMC TCR beta CDR3s were sequenced.

Assay: immunoSEQ multiplex PCR; the TCRdb copy retains only in-frame clones and omits some. The repertoire holds about 35,000 clones, approximately 80% seen once, with roughly 20% in the top ten. As for this clone: Its antigen is currently unknown.

The source of this sequence is an adult with COVID-19. Specimen: memory CD4+ T cells from PBMCs, cultured in vitro.

The CDR3 DNA is TGTGCCATCAGTGAGTCGGCAGAAACCAACATTCAGTACTTC. Protein: CAISESAETNIQYF. The genes are TRBV10-3 and TRBJ2-4, with D uncertain. Germline V CDR1 and CDR2: ENHRY, SYGVKD. The V and J ends lost 0 bases and 7 bases respectively, with 10 bases between them. The CDR3 covers 14 residues.